The following is a TCR beta chain sequence with its context. Germline loops: CDR1 MNHNS, CDR2 SASEGT. Trimming left V 4 bases short and J 4 bases short, with 8 bases between. The CDR3 consists of 13 residues. The source of the sample is a study of T cell changes during pregnancy in multiple sclerosis. This table comes from immunoSEQ multiplex PCR, and its TCRdb copy is limited to in-frame clones, with some not included. The sample contains approximately 50,000 clones, about 93% of which appear only once. This receptor was identified in a female donor in good health, enrolled as a control in a pregnancy study. This specimen consisted of CD4+ T cells from peripheral blood mononuclear cells, obtained after pregnancy. J is TRBJ1-5 and V is TRBV6-1, with D unclear. The CDR3 is CASSGEHNQPQHF. The CDR3 DNA sequence: TGTGCCAGCAGTGGAGAGCATAATCAGCCCCAGCATTTT.